The 31 T cell receptor beta chains reported below all come from one sample, sequenced in a study of fetal regulatory T cell absence and autoimmunity. Assay used: immunoSEQ multiplex PCR; TCRdb lists only in-frame clones, some missing. The data show approximately 94,000 clones, about three quarters seen once. What was sequenced was pancreas tissue. Receptors were obtained from a male donor with IPEX syndrome.

This chain uses TRBV5-1 with TRBJ2-1; D might be TRBD2 (6 bases). This CDR3 region has 17 residues. The germline V gene has CDR1 SGHRS and CDR2 YFSETQ. V lost 1 base and J lost 1, with 15 bases in between. The CDR3 region is CASSLKGVAVSYNEQFF. DNA of the CDR3: TGCGCCAGCAGCTTGAAGGGAGTAGCGGTTTCCTACAATGAGCAGTTCTTC. The whole variable domain, remainder taken from reference TRBV5-1 and TRBJ2-1, is KAGVTQTPRYLIKTRGQQVTLSCSPISGHRSVSWYQQTPGQGLQFLFEYFSETQRNKGNFPGRFSGRQFSNSRSEMNVSTLELGDSALYLCASSLKGVAVSYNEQFFGPGTRLTVL.

This clone has more than one count but fewer than ten. The chain combines TRBV5-6 with TRBJ2-7; 8 bases are shared with TRBD1. After removal of 0 bases from V and 2 bases from J, the junction contained 4 bases not matched to a gene. This CDR3 spans 15 amino acids. The germline V gene encodes CDR1 SGHDT and CDR2 YYEEEE. Here the CDR3 reads CASSLVPGQAYEQYF. In DNA, the CDR3 is TGTGCCAGCAGCTTGGTCCCGGGACAGGCCTACGAGCAGTACTTC.

The chain has TRBV11-2 and TRBJ2-5, with TRBD2 matching 8 bases. The J segment lost 4 bases and the V segment lost 2 bases, leaving 0 bases of the junction unmatched. The CDR3 contains 13 residues. CDR1 SGHAT and CDR2 FQNNGV come from the germline V gene. The CDR3 loop reads CASSLLAGETQYF. The DNA of the CDR3 is TGTGCCAGCAGCTTACTAGCGGGAGAGACCCAGTACTTC. Together with reference TRBV11-2 and TRBJ2-5, the CDR3 gives the full variable domain: EAGVAQSPRYKIIEKRQSVAFWCNPISGHATLYWYQQILGQGPKLLIQFQNNGVVDDSQLPKDRFSAERLKGVDSTLKIQPAKLEDSAVYLCASSLLAGETQYFGPGTRLLVL.

Turning to this clone: Other DNA sequences from this sample encode an identical CDR3 as well. The chain joins TRBV7-6 to TRBJ2-2; D perhaps matches TRBD2 (6 bases). Trimming removed 0 bases from V and 4 bases from J, with 6 bases in between. The CDR3 covers 14 residues. Germline CDR1 is SGHVS and CDR2 is FNYEAQ. CDR3 residues: CASSLAGGTGELFF. CDR3 in DNA: TGTGCCAGCAGCTTAGCGGGGGGCACCGGGGAGCTGTTTTTT.

The rearrangement joins TRBV27 to TRBJ2-7; D is unclear. Germline V gene data show CDR1 as MNHEY and CDR2 as SMNVEV (reference sequence). The ends were cut back, 2 bases at V and 4 bases at J, with 9 bases in the middle. CDR3 size: 13 residues. CDR3 amino acids: CASSLADGYEQYF. The CDR3 bases are TGTGCCAGCAGTTTAGCGGACGGGTACGAGCAGTACTTC.

The V call is TRBV18, the J call TRBJ2-7; 11 bases match TRBD2. The V segment lost 2 bases and the J segment 3 bases; nucleotides outside the gene matches: 3. Germline CDR1 is KGHSH and CDR2 is LQKENI. This CDR3 is 15 amino acids long. The DNA of the CDR3 is TGTGCCAGCTCACCAGAACTAGCGGGGGACTACGAGCAGTACTTC. Its protein is CASSPELAGDYEQYF. Drawing the rest from reference TRBV18 and TRBJ2-7, the complete variable domain is NAGVMQNPRHLVRRRGQEARLRCSPMKGHSHVYWYRQLPEEGLKFMVYLQKENIIDESGMPKERFSAEFPKEGPSILRIQQVVRGDSAAYFCASSPELAGDYEQYFGPGTRLTVT.

The chain links TRBV4-1 to TRBJ2-3, with D possibly matching TRBD1 (5 bases). The V end was cut by 7 bases, the J end by 5 bases, with 13 bases between. Germline values: CDR1 MGHRA, CDR2 YSYEKL. The CDR3 extends over 13 amino acids. The CDR3 here is CASTASRGDTQYF. CDR3 nucleotide sequence: TGCGCCAGCACCGCCAGTAGGGGAGATACGCAGTATTTT.

This CDR3 reads CASSEAPGQGDGYTF. The CDR3 bases are TGTGCCAGCAGTGAAGCGCCGGGACAGGGGGATGGCTACACCTTC. The rearrangement links TRBV6-1 to TRBJ1-2; 11 bases are shared with TRBD1. The germline V gene encodes CDR1 MNHNS and CDR2 SASEGT. The CDR3 is made up of 15 amino acids. The ends lost 0 bases at V and 6 bases at J; junction bases unmatched: 3.

CDR3: CASSSTGDGYTF. The CDR3 nucleotides are TGTGCCAGCAGTTCCACAGGGGATGGCTACACCTTC. The chain links TRBV6-1 to TRBJ1-2; 7 nucleotides line up with TRBD1. This CDR3 region has 12 residues. In germline, CDR1 is MNHNS, CDR2 SASEGT. The junction had 3 bases not matched to a gene; V was cut back by 5 bases and J by 6 bases.

This clone was observed a few times. The rearrangement uses TRBV5-4 and TRBJ1-2, with D possibly matching TRBD1 (6 bases). Looked up from germline, CDR1 is SGHNT and CDR2 is YYREEE (reference sequence). The CDR3 extends over 13 amino acids. The V end lost 4 bases, the J end lost 3 bases, and 10 bases lay between the germline ends. The CDR3 nucleotides read TGTGCCAGCAGCCCACCAGGGGACTATGGCTACACCTTC. Its protein is CASSPPGDYGYTF. Using reference TRBV5-4 and TRBJ1-2 for the parts outside the CDR3, the full variable domain is ETGVTQSPTHLIKTRGQQVTLRCSSQSGHNTVSWYQQALGQGPQFIFQYYREEENGRGNFPPRFSGLQFPNYSSELNVNALELDDSALYLCASSPPGDYGYTFGSGTRLTVV.

The chain uses TRBV5-6 and TRBJ1-2, with a weak D call TRBD1 (6 bases). Trimming removed 2 bases at V and 8 bases at J, with 19 bases between. Germline V CDR1 and CDR2: SGHDT, YYEEEE. The CDR3 is 15 residues long. CDR3 sequence: CASSFLKQGRGGYTF. CDR3 bases: TGTGCCAGCAGCTTTTTAAAACAGGGAAGGGGCGGCTACACCTTC.

The chain recombines TRBV7-2 with TRBJ2-3, with D perhaps TRBD2 (6 bases). The CDR3 covers 16 residues. Germline CDR1 SGHTA, CDR2 FQGNSA. V gave up 1 base and J gave up 0 bases, with 11 bases separating them. CDR3 in DNA: TGTGCCAGCAGCTTAGTATGGCGGGGAAGCACAGATACGCAGTATTTT. This encodes CASSLVWRGSTDTQYF. Combining the CDR3 with reference TRBV7-2 and TRBJ2-3 gives the whole variable domain GAGVSQSPSNKVTEKGKDVELRCDPISGHTALYWYRQSLGQGLEFLIYFQGNSAPDKSGLPSDRFSAERTGGSVSTLTIQRTQQEDSAVYLCASSLVWRGSTDTQYFGPGTRLTVL.

As for this clone: Distinct nucleotide sequences in the sample also encode this CDR3. The chain carries TRBV6-5 and TRBJ1-2; 7 bases map to TRBD1. Losses at the gene ends were 4 bases for V and 2 bases for J; bases not matched to a gene: 1. This CDR3 comprises 13 residues. Looked up from germline, CDR1 is MNHEY and CDR2 is SVGAGI. CDR3 nucleotides: TGTGCCAGCAGTTTGGACAGGAACTATGGCTACACCTTC. Translating gives CASSLDRNYGYTF.

The V and J genes are TRBV6-5 and TRBJ2-7; tentative D call: TRBD1 (5 bases). Germline-derived CDR1 and CDR2 are MNHEY and SVGAGI. V lost 6 bases to trimming and J lost 2 bases, with 14 bases between them. The CDR3 consists of 14 residues. The CDR3: CASSPFQGPYEQYF. CDR3 bases: TGTGCCAGCAGCCCCTTCCAGGGTCCCTACGAGCAGTACTTC.

This clone has more than one count but fewer than ten. The chain joins TRBV12-5 to TRBJ2-7; 7 bases are a match to TRBD1. CDR3 length equals 12 residues. The V gene's germline CDR1 is LGHNT and CDR2 FRNRAP. V lost 5 bases to trimming and J lost 5 bases; unmatched junction nucleotides: 3. CDR3 nucleotides: TGTGCTAGTGGTCTCGACAGGGACGAGCAGTACTTC. Translated, it gives CASGLDRDEQYF.

This sequence joins TRBV5-6 and TRBJ2-3, with D maybe TRBD2 (6 bases). The CDR3 extends over 14 amino acids. The V and J ends lost 4 bases and 0 bases respectively, with 9 bases between them. Germline assignment: CDR1 SGHDT and CDR2 YYEEEE. CDR3 residues: CASSPGTSTDTQYF. The CDR3 DNA reads as TGTGCCAGCAGCCCAGGGACTAGCACAGATACGCAGTATTTT.

This clone was counted only a few times. The chain links TRBV2 to TRBJ2-7; D ambiguous. The length of the CDR3 is 15 residues. The V gene lost 0 bases and the J gene lost 0 bases, with 9 bases spanning the gap. Germline CDR1 reads SNHLY; CDR2 reads FYNNEI. CDR3 bases: TGTGCCAGCAGTGAAGCGCGTCTAGTCTCCTACGAGCAGTACTTC. Protein sequence: CASSEARLVSYEQYF.

J is TRBJ1-1 and V is TRBV4-1; 9 nucleotides line up with TRBD1. This CDR3 is built from 17 residues. Germline CDR1 reads MGHRA; CDR2 reads YSYEKL. Germline trimming cut 4 bases from V and 3 bases from J; bases unmatched to any gene: 12. The CDR3 loop reads CASSPLNLQGAYTEAFF. CDR3 in DNA: TGCGCCAGCAGCCCATTGAATCTACAGGGGGCTTACACTGAAGCTTTCTTT.

This clone was seen a few times. The V and J genes are TRBV27 and TRBJ1-5, with D unresolved. The CDR3 runs to 12 residues. Between the trimmed V and J ends, which lost 3 bases and 4 bases, there was a span of 4 bases. In germline, CDR1 is MNHEY, CDR2 SMNVEV (reference sequence). CDR3 in amino acids: CASSFWNQPQHF. The CDR3 nucleotides read TGTGCCAGCAGTTTTTGGAATCAGCCCCAGCATTTT.

This chain joins TRBV5-1 and TRBJ1-4; D is uncertain. The V end lost 0 bases, the J end lost 8 bases, and 14 bases lay between the germline ends. This CDR3 has 15 residues. Germline V gives CDR1 SGHRS, CDR2 YFSETQ. The CDR3 DNA is TGCGCCAGCAGCTTGGCGATGGGGATAGAAGAAAAACTGTTTTTT. This codes for CASSLAMGIEEKLFF.

This clone showed up just once. The J gene is TRBJ2-7, the V gene TRBV7-6, with a possible D match to TRBD2 (5 bases). This CDR3 has 18 residues. Trimming removed 1 base from V and 1 base from J, with 20 bases in between. Germline V gene sequence: CDR1 SGHVS, CDR2 FNYEAQ. The DNA for the CDR3 is TGTGCCAGCAGCTTAGGAGGGTTAAGTAGGAGGACGTCCTACGAGCAGTACTTC. Encoded protein: CASSLGGLSRRTSYEQYF.

The rearrangement links TRBV9 to TRBJ1-4; TRBD1 is a possible D gene (6 bases). Germline lookup yields CDR1 SGDLS and CDR2 YYNGEE. This CDR3 has 16 residues. V was clipped by 0 bases and J by 4 bases, with 13 bases between them. CDR3 loop: CASSVESGGFNEKLFF. CDR3 DNA sequence: TGTGCCAGCAGCGTAGAGTCGGGGGGCTTTAATGAAAAACTGTTTTTT. The full variable domain, its missing parts supplied by reference TRBV9 and TRBJ1-4, is DSGVTQTPKHLITATGQRVTLRCSPRSGDLSVYWYQQSLDQGLQFLIQYYNGEERAKGNILERFSAQQFPDLHSELNLSSLELGDSALYFCASSVESGGFNEKLFFGSGTQLSVL.

The V gene is TRBV11-3, the J gene TRBJ2-7; 10 bases agree with TRBD2. The V and J ends lost 3 bases and 5 bases, in that order; junction bases with no gene match: 16. The germline gives CDR1 SGHNT, CDR2 YENEEA. This CDR3 contains 18 residues. The CDR3 coding sequence is TGTGCCAGCAGCTTGGGTGGATTTCCGGGACTAGCGTCCCACGAGCAGTACTTC. This codes for CASSLGGFPGLASHEQYF.

The chain carries TRBV6-5 and TRBJ2-6; D gene ambiguous. V was cut by 6 bases and J by 2 bases, with 11 bases left in between. Germline V lookup: CDR1 MNHEY, CDR2 SVGAGI. This CDR3 has 15 amino acids. DNA for the CDR3: TGTGCCAGCAGGCCGGGTTCTGCTGGGGCCAACGTCCTGACTTTC. Its translation: CASRPGSAGANVLTF.

The chain links TRBV9 to TRBJ2-6; D not certain. The CDR3 is 16 residues long. CDR1 and CDR2 from the germline V gene are SGDLS and YYNGEE. The V and J ends lost 0 bases and 4 bases respectively, with 11 bases between them. The chain's CDR3 is CASSVVGGSGANVLTF. The CDR3 nucleotides read TGTGCCAGCAGCGTAGTCGGTGGGTCCGGGGCCAACGTCCTGACTTTC.

The V call is TRBV5-4, the J call TRBJ2-5; TRBD2 agrees at 10 bases. J lost 2 bases, V lost 2 bases, and 0 bases had no gene match. CDR3 length: 14 amino acids. Germline V CDR1 and CDR2: SGHNT, YYREEE (reference sequence). CDR3 sequence (DNA): TGTGCCAGCAGCTTAGCGGGAGGGCAAGAGACCCAGTACTTC. Amino acid sequence: CASSLAGGQETQYF.

The CDR3 nucleotides are TGTGCCAGCAGTGAAGCGCGGCTAGCGGGGGGGCTGGAGACCCAGTACTTC. Its protein product is CASSEARLAGGLETQYF. The J gene is TRBJ2-5, the V gene TRBV2; 12 nucleotides match TRBD2. The CDR3 length is 17 residues. Unmatched junction bases numbered 7, after V lost 0 bases and J lost 5 bases. The V gene's germline CDR1 is SNHLY and CDR2 FYNNEI. The whole variable domain, filled in from reference TRBV2 and TRBJ2-5, reads EPEVTQTPSHQVTQMGQEVILRCVPISNHLYFYWYRQILGQKVEFLVSFYNNEISEKSEIFDDQFSVERPDGSNFTLKIRSTKLEDSAMYFCASSEARLAGGLETQYFGPGTRLLVL.

The V gene is TRBV10-2, the J gene TRBJ2-3; no firm D call. Germline V CDR1 and CDR2: WSHSY, SAAADI. The CDR3 extends over 14 amino acids. V was clipped by 4 bases and J by 3 bases, with 11 bases between them. DNA for the CDR3: TGCGCCAGCAGTGTCATACGGGTTACAGATACGCAGTATTTT. Protein sequence: CASSVIRVTDTQYF.

V usage is TRBV27 and J usage is TRBJ2-5; no firm D call. V lost 5 bases, J lost 1 base, and 11 bases lay in between. The CDR3 totals 14 residues. Germline CDR1 MNHEY, CDR2 SMNVEV (reference sequence). Written as DNA, the CDR3 is TGTGCCAGCAGTCGAAGAGGACCCCAAGAGACCCAGTACTTC. Protein sequence: CASSRRGPQETQYF.

The genes are TRBV13 and TRBJ1-2; D may be TRBD1 (5 bases). This CDR3 is built from 14 residues. Germline lookup yields CDR1 PRHDT and CDR2 FYEKMQ (reference sequence). Trimming cost V 0 bases and J 2 bases, with 7 bases left between them. The CDR3 DNA reads as TGTGCCAGCAGCTTAGGCGACAGCAACTATGGCTACACCTTC. Amino acids: CASSLGDSNYGYTF.

J is TRBJ2-5 and V is TRBV4-1; D unclear. Germline V gives CDR1 MGHRA, CDR2 YSYEKL. V was clipped by 0 bases and J by 5 bases, with 13 bases between them. The CDR3 covers 15 residues. The CDR3 region is CASSQEPPGRETQYF. CDR3 coding DNA: TGCGCCAGCAGCCAAGAACCCCCGGGTAGGGAGACCCAGTACTTC.